This TCR beta chain is from a study of blood T cell repertoires in COVID-19. Study in general: T cells, B-cell-depleted T cells, or PBMCs supplied cDNA or gDNA.

Germline lookup yields CDR1 MGHRA and CDR2 YSYEKL. The junction had 5 bases not matched to a gene; V was cut back by 4 bases and J by 5 bases. The CDR3 extends over 14 amino acids. Participants had their cohort set by participant-reported clinical history. Generated by immunoSEQ multiplex PCR, the TCRdb table keeps only in-frame clones and is missing some. The repertoire consists of about 350,000 clones, with around nine tenths occurring once and the leading ten covering just over 1%. This chain uses TRBV4-1 with TRBJ2-1; TRBD1 aligns across 7 bases. The TCR originated in a woman aged 25-40 years who had been exposed to COVID-19. What was sequenced was PBMCs or T cells enriched from blood (not recorded which). The CDR3 DNA reads TGCGCCAGCAGCCTACAGGGGAGCGACAATGAGCAGTTCTTC. This codes for CASSLQGSDNEQFF.